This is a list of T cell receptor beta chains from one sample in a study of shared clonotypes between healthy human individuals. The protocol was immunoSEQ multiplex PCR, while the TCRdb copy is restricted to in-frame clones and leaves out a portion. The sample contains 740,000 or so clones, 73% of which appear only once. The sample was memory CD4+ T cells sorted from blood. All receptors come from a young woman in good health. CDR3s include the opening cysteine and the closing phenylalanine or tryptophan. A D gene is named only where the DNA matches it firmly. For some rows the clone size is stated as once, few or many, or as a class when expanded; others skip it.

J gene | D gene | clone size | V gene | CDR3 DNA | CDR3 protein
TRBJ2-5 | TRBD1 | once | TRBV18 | TGTGCCAGCTCGGGCGGACAGGGGGCGTACGAGACCCAGTACTTC | CASSGGQGAYETQYF
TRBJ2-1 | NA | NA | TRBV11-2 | TGTGCCAGCAGCTTAGGAAATTTGGCTTACGAGCAGTTCTTC | CASSLGNLAYEQFF
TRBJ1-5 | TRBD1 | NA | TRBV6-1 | TGTGCCAGCCGGGGCTCAACAGGGGGTCGTCAGCCCCAGCATTTT | CASRGSTGGRQPQHF
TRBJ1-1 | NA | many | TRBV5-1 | TGCGCCAGCAGGTTTGGGGTGAACACTGAAGCTTTCTTT | CASRFGVNTEAFF
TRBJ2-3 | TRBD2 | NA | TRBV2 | TGTGCCAGCAGTCCGGGACTAGCTGGCACAGATACGCAGTATTTT | CASSPGLAGTDTQYF
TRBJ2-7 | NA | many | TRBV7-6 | TGTGCCAGCAGCGGACCACTTAGCGAGCAGTACTTC | CASSGPLSEQYF
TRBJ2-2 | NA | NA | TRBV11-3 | TGTGCCAGCAGCTCGACGGACACCGGGGAGCTGTTTTTT | CASSSTDTGELFF
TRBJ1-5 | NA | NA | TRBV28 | TGTGCCAGCAGTTTACGATGGACCGGTAGGGATCAGCCCCAGCATTTT | CASSLRWTGRDQPQHF
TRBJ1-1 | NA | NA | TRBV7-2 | TGTGCCAGCAGCCGGGGCGGGGGGCAGAACACTGAAGCTTTCTTT | CASSRGGGQNTEAFF
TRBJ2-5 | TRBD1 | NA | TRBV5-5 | TGTGCCAGCAGCTCGGGGACAGGGAAAGGAGAGACCCAGTACTTC | CASSSGTGKGETQYF
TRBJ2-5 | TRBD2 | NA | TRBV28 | TGTGCCAGCAGTCCAAACCGCGGGACTAGCGGCAAAGAGACCCAGTACTTC | CASSPNRGTSGKETQYF
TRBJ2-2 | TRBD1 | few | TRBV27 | TGTGCCAGCAGTTTGGACAGGCGAAACACCGGGGAGCTGTTTTTT | CASSLDRRNTGELFF
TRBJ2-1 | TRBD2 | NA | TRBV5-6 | TGTGCCAGCAGCGTTAGCGGGGAGCAGTTCTTC | CASSVSGEQFF
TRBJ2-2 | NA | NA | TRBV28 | TGTGCCAGCCAGGGGAACACCGGGGAGCTGTTTTTT | CASQGNTGELFF
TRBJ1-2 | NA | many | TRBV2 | TGTGCCAGCAGTGCGGGACACCAGACTCCCAGAGGCTACACCTTC | CASSAGHQTPRGYTF
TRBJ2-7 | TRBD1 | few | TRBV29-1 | TGCAGCGTTGGGGCTCGGGGGACAGGGTCTGCCGAGCAGTACTTC | CSVGARGTGSAEQYF
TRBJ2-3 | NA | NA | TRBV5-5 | TGTGCCAGCAGCACCGGGACAGATACGCAGTATTTT | CASSTGTDTQYF
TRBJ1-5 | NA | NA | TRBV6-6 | TGTGCCAGCAGTCAGGGCCACCCTAGCAATCAGCCCCAGCATTTT | CASSQGHPSNQPQHF